These 24 T cell receptor beta chains share one sample of origin, sequenced in a study of cytotoxic CD8 clonotypes in ibrutinib-treated CLL. Produced via immunoSEQ multiplex PCR; TCRdb's table is partial and in-frame only. The table includes over 200,000 clones, roughly three quarters detected once. The sample was PBMCs, taken after 12 months of ibrutinib treatment. Source of these receptors: a human donor with chronic lymphocytic leukemia.

This rearrangement joins TRBV15 to TRBJ2-1; 8 bases match TRBD1. CDR1 LNHNV and CDR2 YYDKDF come from the germline V gene (reference sequence). This CDR3 region has 16 residues. The J segment lost 4 bases and the V segment lost 1 base, leaving 6 bases of the junction unmatched. The CDR3 DNA sequence: TGTGCCACCAGCAGAGTCGGCCAGGGGGCATACAATGAGCAGTTCTTC. Protein product: CATSRVGQGAYNEQFF.

V usage is TRBV2 and J usage is TRBJ2-4; tentatively, D is TRBD1 (6 bases). The CDR3 loop spans 17 amino acids. Trimming stripped 6 bases from V and 0 bases from J, with 18 bases between. Germline V gene data show CDR1 as SNHLY and CDR2 as FYNNEI. CDR3 DNA: TGTGCCAGCAGCTGGCCAGGGGTGGAACTAGCCAAAAACATTCAGTACTTC. It codes for CASSWPGVELAKNIQYF.

V usage is TRBV11-1 and J usage is TRBJ2-7, with TRBD1 matching over 8 bases. CDR1 and CDR2 (germline): SGHAT, FQDESV (reference sequence). V lost 1 base to trimming and J lost 4 bases; unmatched junction nucleotides: 6. CDR3 length: 15 amino acids. The CDR3 bases are TGTGCCAGCAGCTTAGGATCGGACAGGGTGTACGAGCAGTACTTC. Amino acid sequence: CASSLGSDRVYEQYF.

This chain links TRBV10-3 with TRBJ2-3; 10 bases are a match to TRBD2. The V and J ends lost 4 bases and 1 base, in that order; junction bases with no gene match: 2. CDR3 size: 15 residues. The V gene's germline CDR1 is ENHRY and CDR2 SYGVKD. CDR3 sequence: CAISGLAGGTDTQYF. Here the CDR3 DNA reads TGTGCCATCAGTGGGCTAGCGGGGGGCACAGATACGCAGTATTTT.

The DNA of the CDR3 is TGTGCCAGCAGCTTGTTAGACAATGAGCAGTTCTTC. It codes for CASSLLDNEQFF. The rearrangement uses TRBV7-9 and TRBJ2-1; D ambiguous. Germline-derived CDR1 and CDR2 are SEHNR and FQNEAQ (reference sequence). CDR3 length: 12 amino acids. Trimming stripped 3 bases from V and 5 bases from J, with 5 bases between.

The genes are TRBV4-1 and TRBJ1-4; D gene unclear. The germline V gene has CDR1 MGHRA and CDR2 YSYEKL. The V and J ends lost 4 bases and 8 bases respectively, with 11 bases between them. The CDR3 loop spans 13 amino acids. The CDR3 nucleotides read TGCGCCAGCAGCCCACTCGTAGGGGAAAAACTGTTTTTT. This translates into CASSPLVGEKLFF.

The chain recombines TRBV6-5 with TRBJ2-7; a weak D match, TRBD2 (5 bases). The CDR3 is 14 amino acids. V gave up 0 bases and J gave up 4 bases, with 10 bases separating them. The germline V gene encodes CDR1 MNHEY and CDR2 SVGAGI. DNA for the CDR3: TGTGCCAGCAGTTACTCGAGGGATATGTACGAGCAGTACTTC. Translation: CASSYSRDMYEQYF.

This clone was detected once. The chain employs TRBV25-1 and TRBJ2-7; D might be TRBD1 (6 bases). This CDR3 is built from 14 residues. Germline V lookup: CDR1 MGHDK, CDR2 SYGVNS. The ends were cut back, 1 base at V and 2 bases at J, with 9 bases in the middle. In DNA form, the CDR3 reads TGTGCCAGCAGTGAATTAAGGGGGACCTACGAGCAGTACTTC. It translates to CASSELRGTYEQYF.

V gene TRBV7-3 combines with J gene TRBJ2-4; D may be TRBD2 (6 bases). Trimming left V 2 bases short and J 15 bases short, with 14 bases between. The CDR3 sequence is 12 residues long. The germline V gene encodes CDR1 SGHTA and CDR2 FQGTGA. CDR3 region: CASSLHSEGGYF. The CDR3 DNA sequence: TGTGCCAGCAGCTTACACAGCGAGGGAGGGTACTTC.

V and J are TRBV5-1 and TRBJ1-4; weak D call: TRBD1 (5 bases). The CDR3 is made up of 14 amino acids. Trimming left V 2 bases short and J 6 bases short, with 11 bases between. Germline V gene sequence: CDR1 SGHRS, CDR2 YFSETQ. The CDR3, as DNA: TGCGCCAGCAGCTTATTAGCCAGGGATGAAAAACTGTTTTTT. The encoded protein is CASSLLARDEKLFF. The whole variable domain, remainder taken from reference TRBV5-1 and TRBJ1-4, is KAGVTQTPRYLIKTRGQQVTLSCSPISGHRSVSWYQQTPGQGLQFLFEYFSETQRNKGNFPGRFSGRQFSNSRSEMNVSTLELGDSALYLCASSLLARDEKLFFGSGTQLSVL.

This chain uses TRBV6-5 with TRBJ2-1; perhaps TRBD2 as D (5 bases). Germline assignment: CDR1 MNHEY and CDR2 SVGAGI. V lost 4 bases and J 4 bases, leaving 14 bases between the germline ends. The CDR3 sequence is 15 residues long. CDR3 in DNA: TGTGCCAGCAGTTTTACTAGTAGGCTTTACAATGAGCAGTTCTTC. This translates into CASSFTSRLYNEQFF.

The chain joins TRBV10-3 to TRBJ2-3; 9 nucleotides line up with TRBD2. Germline loops: CDR1 ENHRY, CDR2 SYGVKD. CDR3 length equals 17 residues. The ends lost 3 bases at V and 3 bases at J; junction bases unmatched: 10. The CDR3 reads CAISDLLAGGPTDTQYF. In DNA form, the CDR3 reads TGTGCCATCAGTGACTTGTTGGCGGGGGGGCCTACAGATACGCAGTATTTT.

In regard to this clone: Other DNA sequences in this specimen translate into the identical CDR3. J is TRBJ2-1 and V is TRBV9; TRBD1 might be the D (5 bases). From germline, CDR1 is SGDLS and CDR2 YYNGEE. Between the trimmed V and J ends, which lost 0 bases and 6 bases, there was a span of 13 bases. CDR3 size: 15 residues. Here the CDR3 reads CASSVVGQGVNEQFF. The CDR3 DNA reads TGTGCCAGCAGCGTAGTAGGGCAGGGTGTCAATGAGCAGTTCTTC.

The chain couples TRBV28 to TRBJ1-4, with D possibly being TRBD1 (5 bases). The CDR3 length is 14 residues. From germline, CDR1 is MDHEN and CDR2 SYDVKM. The V end lost 3 bases, the J end lost 8 bases, and 13 bases lay between the germline ends. CDR3 nucleotides: TGTGCCAGCAGTTTCGCTTCCCCAGGGGAAAAACTGTTTTTT. It yields the protein CASSFASPGEKLFF.

J is TRBJ2-4 and V is TRBV5-1, with a weak D call TRBD1 (5 bases). Per the germline V gene, CDR1 is SGHRS and CDR2 is YFSETQ. V was trimmed by 1 base and J by 5 bases, leaving 13 bases between them. The CDR3 totals 15 residues. The CDR3 reads CASSLQGSVENIQYF. CDR3 nucleotide sequence: TGCGCCAGCAGCTTGCAGGGTTCCGTAGAAAACATTCAGTACTTC.

V and J are TRBV6-1 and TRBJ2-1; D ambiguous. The CDR3 covers 14 residues. In germline, CDR1 is MNHNS, CDR2 SASEGT. The germline V and J ends were trimmed by 6 bases and 0 bases, with 9 bases remaining between them. CDR3 in amino acids: CASRTPSSYNEQFF. CDR3 in DNA: TGTGCCAGCAGGACTCCGAGCTCCTACAATGAGCAGTTCTTC.

The chain joins TRBV11-3 to TRBJ2-3, with TRBD2 matching 7 bases. Germline CDR1 reads SGHNT; CDR2 reads YENEEA. V gave up 5 bases and J gave up 4 bases; unmatched junction bases: 12. This CDR3 is 16 amino acids long. CDR3 region: CASSLLTGGVADTQYF. In DNA, the CDR3 is TGTGCCAGCAGCCTCTTAACGGGGGGAGTTGCAGATACGCAGTATTTT.

This chain uses TRBV5-1 with TRBJ2-3, with D tentatively TRBD1 (6 bases). CDR1 and CDR2 (germline): SGHRS, YFSETQ. Trimming stripped 3 bases from V and 4 bases from J, with 15 bases between. There are 15 residues in the CDR3. The CDR3 region is CASSSQGMRADTQYF. Here the CDR3 DNA reads TGCGCCAGCAGCTCCCAGGGGATGCGGGCAGATACGCAGTATTTT.

A single count supports this clone. Other nucleotide sequences from this sample produce the same CDR3. V usage is TRBV5-1 and J usage is TRBJ2-3, with 8 bases matching TRBD1. Losses at the gene ends were 0 bases for V and 3 bases for J; bases not matched to a gene: 3. The CDR3 is made up of 15 amino acids. The V gene's germline CDR1 is SGHRS and CDR2 YFSETQ. CDR3 sequence: CASSLGQGATDTQYF. For the CDR3, the DNA is TGCGCCAGCAGCTTGGGGCAGGGGGCTACAGATACGCAGTATTTT.

The V and J genes are TRBV29-1 and TRBJ2-2; a possible D gene is TRBD1 (5 bases). This CDR3 contains 14 residues. Trimming removed 8 bases from V and 7 bases from J, with 20 bases in between. CDR1 is SQVTM, CDR2 ANQGSEA, per germline. CDR3 in amino acids: CSITQGGVDGELFF. CDR3 nucleotides: TGCAGCATCACCCAGGGCGGCGTTGACGGGGAGCTGTTTTTT.

The chain joins TRBV6-1 to TRBJ1-4; a possible D gene is TRBD1 (6 bases). V lost 6 bases, J lost 5 bases, and 10 bases lay in between. The CDR3 contains 13 residues. Germline-derived CDR1 and CDR2 are MNHNS and SASEGT. CDR3 loop: CASSLRGNEKLFF. In nucleotides, the CDR3 is TGTGCCAGCAGCCTTAGGGGGAATGAAAAACTGTTTTTT.

The gene calls are TRBV5-1 and TRBJ2-3; no definite D call. The CDR3 runs 16 residues. Germline assignment: CDR1 SGHRS and CDR2 YFSETQ. V was shortened by 4 bases and J by 0 bases, with 15 bases between the two germline ends. CDR3 nucleotides: TGCGCCAGCAGCCTGACCGCCGGCTCGAGCACAGATACGCAGTATTTT. Protein product: CASSLTAGSSTDTQYF.

This chain joins TRBV5-6 and TRBJ2-2, with 7 positions matching TRBD1. Germline lookup yields CDR1 SGHDT and CDR2 YYEEEE. J gave up 5 bases and V 2 bases, and 9 bases lay outside the gene matches. CDR3 size: 16 residues. Written as DNA, the CDR3 is TGTGCCAGCAGCTTAGACAGGGTCAGAGGTACCGGGGAGCTGTTTTTT. This encodes CASSLDRVRGTGELFF.

The V and J genes are TRBV7-2 and TRBJ1-6; D is undetermined. The germline V gene has CDR1 SGHTA and CDR2 FQGNSA. V was cut by 6 bases and J by 11 bases, with 11 bases left in between. The CDR3 has 12 residues. The CDR3 reads CASSFPGAPLHF. DNA for the CDR3: TGTGCCAGCAGTTTCCCCGGGGCACCCCTCCACTTT.